This T cell receptor beta chain was captured in a study of blood T cell repertoires in COVID-19. Overall study: COVID-19 samples from acute and convalescent phases originated in the United States, Italy and Spain.

V was clipped by 8 bases and J by 1 base, with 14 bases between them. This CDR3 comprises 14 residues. Per germline, CDR1 MNHEY and CDR2 SVGAGI. Source study methods: How many nucleated cells were present was estimated from reference gene primer amplification. Generated by immunoSEQ multiplex PCR, the TCRdb table keeps only in-frame clones and is missing some. For V, J and clone size, that table is used; D and trimming come from the DNA. The sample holds around 280,000 clones, approximately 86% seen once. The specimen was peripheral blood. The receptor was isolated from a man between 65 and 80 years old with acute or convalescent COVID-19. The genes are TRBV6-5 and TRBJ2-5; D possibly corresponds to TRBD2 (6 bases). The CDR3 DNA reads as TGTGCCAGCGCTTTGGGGGGATTCCAAGAGACCCAGTACTTC. Translated, it gives CASALGGFQETQYF.